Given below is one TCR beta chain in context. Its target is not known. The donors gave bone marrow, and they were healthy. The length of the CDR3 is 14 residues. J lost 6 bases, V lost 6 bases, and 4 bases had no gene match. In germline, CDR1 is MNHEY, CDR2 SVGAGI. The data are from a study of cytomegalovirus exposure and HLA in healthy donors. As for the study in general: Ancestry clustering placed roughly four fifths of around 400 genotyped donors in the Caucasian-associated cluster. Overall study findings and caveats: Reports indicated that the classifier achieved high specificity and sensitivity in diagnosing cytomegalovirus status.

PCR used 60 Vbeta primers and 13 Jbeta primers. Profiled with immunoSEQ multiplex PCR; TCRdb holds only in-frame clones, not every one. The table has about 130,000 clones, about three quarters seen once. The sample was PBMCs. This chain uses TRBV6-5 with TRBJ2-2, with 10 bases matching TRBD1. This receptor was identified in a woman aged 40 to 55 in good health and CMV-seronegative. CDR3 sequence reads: CASSPGTGAGELFF. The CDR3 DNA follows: TGTGCCAGCAGCCCCGGGACAGGGGCCGGGGAGCTGTTTTTT.